Each of the 32 T cell receptor beta chains below was sequenced from the same sample in a study of blood T cells in healthy people across ages. Combining a sample-barcoded 5' primer with a J-beta primer mix, a second PCR ran for roughly 6 to 12 cycles. TCRdb called the 5' RACE reads again in MiXCR, with one record for every CDR3 protein. The profile shows some 730,000 distinct CDR3 sequences, 20% to 25% of them singletons. Sequences were obtained from blood. Receptors originate from a man aged 70-80 years in good health.

The sample holds a few counts of this clonotype. The CDR3 spells CASSQNPSYEQYV. The CDR3 nucleotides are TGTGCCAGCAGCCAAAACCCCTCCTACGAGCAGTACGTC. The rearrangement links TRBV3-1 to TRBJ2-7; D not certain. The length of the CDR3 is 13 residues. Germline CDR1 reads LGHDT; CDR2 reads YNNKEL (reference sequence). V shed 2 bases and J shed 0 bases, with 5 bases lying between them.

This clonotype was picked up a small number of times. The chain carries TRBV6-5 and TRBJ2-1; the D gene could be TRBD1 or TRBD2 (5 bases each). V was trimmed by 0 bases and J by 9 bases, leaving 24 bases between them. This CDR3 region has 18 residues. Germline V gene lookup returns CDR1 MNHEY and CDR2 SVGAGI. The chain's CDR3 is CASSYSVGELPFEIEQFF. The CDR3 bases are TGTGCCAGCAGTTACTCGGTGGGGGAACTCCCATTCGAGATTGAGCAGTTCTTC.

The chain combines TRBV4-1 with TRBJ1-5, with D unclear. The length of the CDR3 is 15 residues. Germline V gene lookup returns CDR1 MGHRA and CDR2 YSYEKL. V was shortened by 4 bases and J by 3 bases, with 13 bases between the two germline ends. The CDR3 loop reads CASSPSGDLNQPQHF. CDR3 nucleotides: TGCGCCAGCAGCCCCAGCGGGGATCTCAATCAGCCCCAGCATTTT.

V usage is TRBV18 and J usage is TRBJ2-5; D gene ambiguous. The CDR3 has 13 amino acids. CDR1 and CDR2 (germline): KGHSH, LQKENI. Trimming stripped 7 bases from V and 4 bases from J, with 13 bases between. The CDR3 region is CASYEVEGETQYF. CDR3 DNA: TGTGCCAGCTACGAAGTGGAAGGAGAGACCCAGTACTTC.

The chain links TRBV11-2 to TRBJ2-3; D possibly corresponds to TRBD2 (5 bases). Per germline, CDR1 SGHAT and CDR2 FQNNGV. V shed 2 bases and J shed 2 bases, with 8 bases lying between them. The CDR3 is made up of 14 amino acids. Here the CDR3 reads CASSLFDYTDTQYF. CDR3 DNA sequence: TGTGCCAGCAGCTTATTCGACTACACAGATACGCAGTATTTT.

J is TRBJ1-2 and V is TRBV11-1, with no clear D. Deletions cut 3 bases from V and 4 bases from J, with 12 bases between. CDR3 length: 14 amino acids. Per germline, CDR1 SGHAT and CDR2 FQDESV (reference sequence). The CDR3 coding sequence is TGTGCCAGCAGCTTTGGAGGAAATGGCTATGGCTACACCTTC. Translated, it gives CASSFGGNGYGYTF.

The CDR3 sequence is CASSSPNNEQFF. The CDR3 nucleotides are TGTGCCAGCAGCTCACCTAACAATGAGCAGTTCTTC. This chain links TRBV7-2 with TRBJ2-1; no definite D call. The germline V gene has CDR1 SGHTA and CDR2 FQGNSA. This CDR3 spans 12 amino acids. V gave up 4 bases and J gave up 5 bases, with 6 bases separating them.

Only a few counts were recorded for this clonotype. V usage is TRBV24-1 and J usage is TRBJ2-7, with TRBD2 matching over 8 bases. J was trimmed by 3 bases and V by 4 bases; bases with no gene match: 10. The CDR3 runs to 16 residues. Germline assignment: CDR1 KGHDR and CDR2 SFDVKD. The CDR3 coding sequence is TGTGCCACCAGTGACAACCGGGGCGGGGGGCTCTACGAGCAGTACTTC. Residues: CATSDNRGGGLYEQYF.

The rearrangement uses TRBV20-1 and TRBJ2-1; perhaps TRBD2 as D (6 bases). Per germline, CDR1 DFQATT and CDR2 SNEGSKA (reference sequence). This CDR3 has 14 amino acids. V was clipped by 6 bases and J by 2 bases, with 14 bases between them. The CDR3 nucleotides read TGCAGTGCCGGAGGGGCCCTTACCTACAATGAGCAGTTCTTC. Protein sequence: CSAGGALTYNEQFF.

The genes are TRBV5-1 and TRBJ2-7, with D possibly called TRBD1 or TRBD2 (5 bases each). Trimming cost V 6 bases and J 5 bases, with 18 bases left between them. This CDR3 spans 14 amino acids. Germline V gene lookup returns CDR1 SGHRS and CDR2 YFSETQ. CDR3 protein: CASNLGGILDEQYF. CDR3 coding DNA: TGCGCCAGCAACCTTGGGGGAATTCTAGACGAGCAGTACTTC.

The rearrangement joins TRBV29-1 to TRBJ1-1; D may be TRBD1 (5 bases). The CDR3 spans 14 residues. Looked up from germline, CDR1 is SQVTM and CDR2 is ANQGSEA. V lost 4 bases to trimming and J lost 0 bases, with 12 bases between them. The DNA of the CDR3 is TGCAGCGTTGGGGGGGGGAGGGTGAACACTGAAGCTTTCTTT. Translated, it gives CSVGGGRVNTEAFF.

This clonotype was observed a few times. This chain links TRBV6-5 with TRBJ1-5; D remains unclear. The germline V and J ends were trimmed by 4 bases and 7 bases, with 20 bases remaining between them. The germline V gene encodes CDR1 MNHEY and CDR2 SVGAGI. The CDR3 is 16 amino acids. The CDR3 spells CASSSRLDIRPQPQHF. CDR3 in DNA: TGTGCCAGCAGTTCCCGACTCGACATTCGTCCCCAGCCCCAGCATTTT.

This rearrangement joins TRBV5-1 to TRBJ2-7; 7 bases agree with TRBD1. The CDR3 length is 15 residues. CDR1 and CDR2 from the germline V gene are SGHRS and YFSETQ. J lost 2 bases, V lost 4 bases, and 9 bases had no gene match. DNA for the CDR3: TGCGCCAGCAGCCTAGACCCACAGGGGCCCTACGAGCAGTACTTC. Translating gives CASSLDPQGPYEQYF.

This clonotype has just a few counts. The J gene is TRBJ1-2, the V gene TRBV5-1, with D uncertain. The CDR3 has 15 residues. Germline assignment: CDR1 SGHRS and CDR2 YFSETQ. Trimming cost V 0 bases and J 5 bases, with 14 bases left between them. In DNA, the CDR3 is TGCGCCAGCAGCTTGGAGGCACGGAGGAGTTATGGCTACACCTTC. Translation: CASSLEARRSYGYTF.

This clonotype appeared a few times. The chain uses TRBV20-1 and TRBJ2-1; 13 bases match TRBD2. From germline, CDR1 is DFQATT and CDR2 SNEGSKA (reference sequence). This CDR3 contains 17 residues. J gave up 5 bases and V 1 base, and 8 bases lay outside the gene matches. The CDR3 DNA is TGCAGTGCTAGAGTACTAGCGGGGGGGACTCCGGACAATGAGCAGTTCTTC. Amino acids: CSARVLAGGTPDNEQFF.

This clonotype was detected a few times. The genes are TRBV6-5 and TRBJ1-4, with 8 nucleotides matching TRBD1. CDR1 is MNHEY, CDR2 SVGAGI, per germline. The CDR3 runs 15 residues. The junction had 11 bases not matched to a gene; V was cut back by 4 bases and J by 10 bases. This CDR3 is CASSSPGTGLGKLFF. The CDR3 bases are TGTGCCAGCAGTTCTCCCGGGACAGGTCTGGGAAAACTGTTTTTT.

In this sample, this clonotype turned up a few times. The chain is built from TRBV15 and TRBJ1-2, with D unresolved. The CDR3 is 16 amino acids. Germline V gives CDR1 LNHNV, CDR2 YYDKDF (reference sequence). Trimming took 0 bases from V and 0 from J, leaving 11 bases between them. The CDR3 reads CATSRDQASPNYGYTF. The CDR3 DNA reads TGTGCCACCAGCAGAGATCAAGCCTCACCTAACTATGGCTACACCTTC.

Only a few counts were recorded for this clonotype. V gene TRBV5-8 combines with J gene TRBJ2-3, with 11 bases fitting TRBD2. V lost 1 base to trimming and J lost 4 bases; unmatched junction nucleotides: 2. The CDR3 consists of 15 residues. CDR1 SGHTS and CDR2 YDEGEE come from the germline V gene. The CDR3 DNA reads TGTGCCAGCAGCTTGACTAGCGGGAGACCAGATACGCAGTATTTT. Protein product: CASSLTSGRPDTQYF. The full variable domain, rest sourced from reference TRBV5-8 and TRBJ2-3, is EAGVTQSPTHLIKTRGQQATLRCSPISGHTSVYWYQQALGLGLQFLLWYDEGEERNRGNFPPRFSGRQFPNYSSELNVNALELEDSALYLCASSLTSGRPDTQYFGPGTRLTVL.

This rearrangement joins TRBV20-1 to TRBJ2-5, with TRBD1 matching over 7 bases. The DNA end favors TRBJ2-7, so the J call may be wrong. The CDR3 consists of 14 residues. Germline V gene data show CDR1 as DFQATT and CDR2 as SNEGSKA (reference sequence). The CDR3 region is CIPKRDSNSYEQYV. CDR3 in DNA: TGCATTCCCAAACGGGACAGCAATTCCTACGAGCAGTACGTC.

This clonotype was observed a handful of times. The chain uses TRBV18 and TRBJ1-5, with D possibly TRBD1 on 6 matching bases. The V gene's germline CDR1 is KGHSH and CDR2 LQKENI. V dropped 2 bases and J dropped 3 bases, with 17 bases sitting between them. The CDR3 extends over 17 amino acids. The CDR3 sequence: CASSPASGRGFNQPQHF. DNA for the CDR3: TGTGCCAGCTCACCAGCCTCGGGAAGGGGGTTCAATCAGCCCCAGCATTTT.

At least ten counts were recorded for this clonotype. The chain has TRBV7-3 and TRBJ2-3, with TRBD2 matching 7 bases. V gave up 3 bases and J gave up 8 bases; unmatched junction bases: 23. Germline V lookup: CDR1 SGHTA, CDR2 FQGTGA. This CDR3 spans 19 amino acids. The CDR3 here is CASSFRELVVGRESRTQYF. The CDR3 coding sequence is TGTGCCAGCAGCTTCAGGGAGTTAGTCGTTGGGCGGGAGTCGCGTACGCAGTATTTT.

The J gene is TRBJ1-2, the V gene TRBV25-1; 8 bases align to TRBD1. CDR1 and CDR2 (germline): MGHDK, SYGVNS. Trimming removed 2 bases from V and 5 bases from J; junction bases left unmatched: 10. The CDR3 is 16 residues long. Here the CDR3 reads CASSEGHRGFGYGYTF. For the CDR3, the DNA is TGTGCCAGCAGTGAAGGCCACAGGGGGTTCGGATATGGCTACACCTTC.

The J gene is TRBJ2-3, the V gene TRBV7-2; D may be TRBD2 (6 bases). The germline gives CDR1 SGHTA, CDR2 FQGNSA. The CDR3 totals 15 residues. The ends were cut back, 3 bases at V and 2 bases at J, with 12 bases in the middle. CDR3 bases: TGTGCCAGCAGCTTCTCCCCGGACTACACAGATACGCAGTATTTT. Its protein product is CASSFSPDYTDTQYF.

The gene calls are TRBV20-1 and TRBJ2-3; possibly TRBD2 for D (5 bases). V shed 5 bases and J shed 4 bases, with 16 bases lying between them. The CDR3 loop spans 14 amino acids. Germline CDR1 is DFQATT and CDR2 is SNEGSKA (reference sequence). CDR3 amino acids: CSAPDGLGADTQYF. In DNA, the CDR3 is TGCAGTGCTCCGGACGGCTTGGGAGCAGATACGCAGTATTTT.

Only one count was recorded for this clonotype. The chain joins TRBV12-3 or TRBV12-4 to TRBJ2-2; 10 nucleotides line up with TRBD2. The CDR3 consists of 15 residues. Trimming cost V 5 bases and J 7 bases; bases outside gene matches: 7. This CDR3 is CASSQRGGFVGELFF. The CDR3 nucleotides are TGTGCCAGCAGTCAGCGGGGGGGCTTCGTCGGGGAGCTGTTTTTT.

The chain has TRBV29-1 and TRBJ2-3; 7 nucleotides line up with TRBD1. The CDR3 extends over 13 amino acids. Per germline, CDR1 SQVTM and CDR2 ANQGSEA. After removal of 6 bases from V and 5 bases from J, the junction contained 8 bases not matched to a gene. CDR3 DNA: TGCAGCGTCTCGCGCGCAGGGGGAGATACGCAGTATTTT. Protein product: CSVSRAGGDTQYF.

The rearrangement joins TRBV28 to TRBJ1-5; TRBD1 matches at 7 bases. The CDR3 consists of 14 residues. Germline loops: CDR1 MDHEN, CDR2 SYDVKM. The V gene end was trimmed by 7 bases and the J gene end by 3 bases; junction bases not matched to a gene: 6. The CDR3 loop is CASTRTGYNQPQHF. CDR3 coding DNA: TGTGCCAGCACCCGGACAGGCTACAATCAGCCCCAGCATTTT. Combining the CDR3 with reference TRBV28 and TRBJ1-5 gives the whole variable domain DVKVTQSSRYLVKRTGEKVFLECVQDMDHENMFWYRQDPGLGLRLIYFSYDVKMKEKGDIPEGYSVSREKKERFSLILESASTNQTSMYLCASTRTGYNQPQHFGDGTRLSIL.

The chain has TRBV9 and TRBJ1-2; tentative D call: TRBD1 (5 bases). The CDR3 has 14 amino acids. Trimming stripped 2 bases from V and 3 bases from J, with 11 bases between. CDR1 is SGDLS and CDR2 is YYNGEE in the germline V gene. The CDR3 nucleotides are TGTGCCAGCAGCGTCCGGGGCATCCACTATGGCTACACCTTC. Protein: CASSVRGIHYGYTF.

The gene calls are TRBV6-5 and TRBJ2-6; no reliable D call. The V end was cut by 2 bases, the J end by 0 bases, with 5 bases between. The CDR3 runs 15 residues. Germline loops: CDR1 MNHEY, CDR2 SVGAGI. The CDR3 nucleotides are TGTGCCAGCAGTTACGGTGCCTCTGGGGCCAACGTCCTGACTTTC. It is translated as CASSYGASGANVLTF.

The rearrangement links TRBV7-9 to TRBJ2-5, with D possibly matching TRBD2 (5 bases). The CDR3 is 13 amino acids. Germline assignment: CDR1 SEHNR and CDR2 FQNEAQ (reference sequence). V was trimmed by 5 bases and J by 5 bases, leaving 12 bases between them. The CDR3 region is CASSRTDVETQYF. The CDR3 coding sequence is TGTGCCAGCAGCCGGACTGATGTGGAGACCCAGTACTTC.

This clonotype turned up a few times. This rearrangement joins TRBV5-1 to TRBJ2-3; 7 positions agree with TRBD2. CDR3 size: 15 residues. J gave up 7 bases and V 4 bases, and 12 bases lay outside the gene matches. Germline V lookup: CDR1 SGHRS, CDR2 YFSETQ. Written as DNA, the CDR3 is TGCGCCAGCAGCCCCGCGGGGGTTTTGGGGAATACGCAGTATTTT. This encodes CASSPAGVLGNTQYF.

The V call is TRBV30, the J call TRBJ1-4; D unresolved. Germline values: CDR1 GTSNPN, CDR2 SVGIG (reference sequence). The CDR3 totals 16 residues. V lost 2 bases to trimming and J lost 0 bases, with 13 bases between them. CDR3 sequence (DNA): TGTGCCTGGAGTCAACTCACCGGGACAACTAATGAAAAACTGTTTTTT. Amino acid sequence: CAWSQLTGTTNEKLFF.